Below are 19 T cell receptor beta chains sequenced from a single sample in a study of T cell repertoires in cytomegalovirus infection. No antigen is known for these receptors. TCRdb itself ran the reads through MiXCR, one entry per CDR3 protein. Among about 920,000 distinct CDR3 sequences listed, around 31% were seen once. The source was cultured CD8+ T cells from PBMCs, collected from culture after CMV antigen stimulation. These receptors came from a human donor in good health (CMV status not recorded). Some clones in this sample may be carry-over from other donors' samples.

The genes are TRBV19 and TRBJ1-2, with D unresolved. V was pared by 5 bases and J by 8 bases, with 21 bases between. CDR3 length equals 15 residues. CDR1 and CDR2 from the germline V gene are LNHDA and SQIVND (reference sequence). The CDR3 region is CASSPPLLQAGGYTF. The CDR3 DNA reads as TGTGCCAGTAGTCCCCCATTGTTGCAGGCGGGGGGCTACACCTTC.

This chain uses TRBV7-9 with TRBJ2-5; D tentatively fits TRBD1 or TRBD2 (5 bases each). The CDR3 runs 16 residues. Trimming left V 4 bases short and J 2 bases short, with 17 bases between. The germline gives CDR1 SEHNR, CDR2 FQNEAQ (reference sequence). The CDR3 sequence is CASSSLSLGVQETQYF. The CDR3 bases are TGTGCCAGCAGCTCCCTGTCCCTGGGGGTACAAGAGACCCAGTACTTC.

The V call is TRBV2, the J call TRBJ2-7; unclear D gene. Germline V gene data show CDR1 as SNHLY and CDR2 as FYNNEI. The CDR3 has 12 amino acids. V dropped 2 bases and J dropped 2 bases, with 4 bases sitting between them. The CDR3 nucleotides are TGTGCCAGCAGTGAAAACGCCTACGAGCAGTACGTC. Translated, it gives CASSENAYEQYV.

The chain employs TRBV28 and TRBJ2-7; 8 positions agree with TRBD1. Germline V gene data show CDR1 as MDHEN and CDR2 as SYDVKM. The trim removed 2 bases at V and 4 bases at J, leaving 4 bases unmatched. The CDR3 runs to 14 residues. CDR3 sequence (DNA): TGTGCCAGCAGTTTACGACAGGGGCCATACGAGCAGTACGTC. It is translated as CASSLRQGPYEQYV.

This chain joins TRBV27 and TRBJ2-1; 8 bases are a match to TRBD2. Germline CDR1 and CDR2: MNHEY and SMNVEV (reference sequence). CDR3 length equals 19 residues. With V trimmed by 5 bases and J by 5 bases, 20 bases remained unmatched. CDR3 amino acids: CASSTLDPLAGGHHNEQFF. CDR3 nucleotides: TGTGCCAGCAGTACCCTGGACCCCCTGGCGGGGGGCCATCACAATGAGCAGTTCTTC.

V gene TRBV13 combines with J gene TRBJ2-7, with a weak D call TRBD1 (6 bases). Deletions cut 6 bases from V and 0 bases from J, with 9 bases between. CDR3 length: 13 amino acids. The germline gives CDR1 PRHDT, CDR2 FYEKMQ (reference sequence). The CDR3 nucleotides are TGTGCCAGCAGGAGAGGGGGCTCCTACGAGCAGTACGTC. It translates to CASRRGGSYEQYV.

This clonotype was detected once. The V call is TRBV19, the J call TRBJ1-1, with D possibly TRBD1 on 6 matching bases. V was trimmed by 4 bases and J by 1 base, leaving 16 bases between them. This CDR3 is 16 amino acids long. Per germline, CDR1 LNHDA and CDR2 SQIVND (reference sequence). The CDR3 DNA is TGTGCCAGTAGTAGTTCCGGGACAACCTCGAACACTGAAGCTTTCTTT. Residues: CASSSSGTTSNTEAFF.

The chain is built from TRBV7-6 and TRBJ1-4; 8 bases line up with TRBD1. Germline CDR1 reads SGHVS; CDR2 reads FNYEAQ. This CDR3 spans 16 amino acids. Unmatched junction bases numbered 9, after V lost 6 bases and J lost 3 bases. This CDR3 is CASRGDGTGPNEKLFF. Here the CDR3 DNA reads TGTGCCAGCAGAGGGGATGGGACAGGTCCTAATGAAAAACTGTTTTTT.

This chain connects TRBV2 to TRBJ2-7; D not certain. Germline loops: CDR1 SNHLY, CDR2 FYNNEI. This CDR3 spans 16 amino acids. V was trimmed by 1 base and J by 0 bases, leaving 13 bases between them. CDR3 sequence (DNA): TGTGCCAGCAGTGAAGTTATGGGTGTGAGCTCCTACGAGCAGTACTTC. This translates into CASSEVMGVSSYEQYF.

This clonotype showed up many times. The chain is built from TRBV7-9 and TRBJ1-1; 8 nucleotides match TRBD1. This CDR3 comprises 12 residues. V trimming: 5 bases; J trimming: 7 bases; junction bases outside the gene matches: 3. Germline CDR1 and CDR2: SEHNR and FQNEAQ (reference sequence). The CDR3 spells CASSPGQGEAFF. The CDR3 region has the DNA TGTGCCAGCAGCCCAGGACAGGGTGAAGCTTTCTTT.

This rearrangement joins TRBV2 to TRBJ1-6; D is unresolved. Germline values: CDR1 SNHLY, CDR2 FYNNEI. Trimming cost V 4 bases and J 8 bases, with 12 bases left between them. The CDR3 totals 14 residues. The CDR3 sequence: CASSGLGVDSPLHF. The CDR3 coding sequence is TGTGCCAGCAGTGGTCTGGGAGTTGATTCACCCCTCCACTTT.

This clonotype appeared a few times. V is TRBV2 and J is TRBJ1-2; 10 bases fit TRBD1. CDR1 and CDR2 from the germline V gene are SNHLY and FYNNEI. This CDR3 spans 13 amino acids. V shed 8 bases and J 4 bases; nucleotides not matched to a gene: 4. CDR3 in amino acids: CASPGQGTYGYTF. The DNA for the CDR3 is TGTGCCAGCCCGGGACAGGGGACCTATGGCTACACCTTC.

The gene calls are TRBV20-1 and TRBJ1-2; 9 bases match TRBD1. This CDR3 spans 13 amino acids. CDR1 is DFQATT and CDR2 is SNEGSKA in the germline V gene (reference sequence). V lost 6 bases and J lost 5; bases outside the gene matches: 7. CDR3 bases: TGCAGTGCCCGGGACAGGGCTAGGTATGGCTACACCTTC. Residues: CSARDRARYGYTF.

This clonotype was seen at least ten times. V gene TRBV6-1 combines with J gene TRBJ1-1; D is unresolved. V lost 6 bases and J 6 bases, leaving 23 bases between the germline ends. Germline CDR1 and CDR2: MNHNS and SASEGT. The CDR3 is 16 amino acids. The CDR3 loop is CASSPTIRLNSPEAFF. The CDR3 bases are TGTGCCAGCAGCCCTACAATAAGGCTGAACAGCCCTGAAGCTTTCTTT.

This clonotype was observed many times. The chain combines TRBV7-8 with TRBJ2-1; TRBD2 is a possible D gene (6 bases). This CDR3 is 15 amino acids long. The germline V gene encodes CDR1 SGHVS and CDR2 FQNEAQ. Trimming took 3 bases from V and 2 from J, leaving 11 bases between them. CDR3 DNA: TGTGCCAGCAGCTTGGCGGGGCGAACCTACAATGAGCAGTTCTTC. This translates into CASSLAGRTYNEQFF.

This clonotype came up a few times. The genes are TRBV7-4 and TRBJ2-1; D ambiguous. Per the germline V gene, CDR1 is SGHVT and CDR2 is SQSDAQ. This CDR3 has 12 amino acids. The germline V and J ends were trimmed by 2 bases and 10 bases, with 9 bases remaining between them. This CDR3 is CASSLNSFEQFF. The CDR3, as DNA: TGTGCCAGCAGCTTAAACAGTTTCGAGCAGTTCTTC. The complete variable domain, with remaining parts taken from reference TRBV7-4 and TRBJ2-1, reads GAGVSQSPRYKVAKRGRDVALRCDSISGHVTLYWYRQTLGQGSEVLTYSQSDAQRDKSGRPSGRFSAERPERSVSTLKIQRTEQGDSAVYLCASSLNSFEQFFGPGTRLTVL.

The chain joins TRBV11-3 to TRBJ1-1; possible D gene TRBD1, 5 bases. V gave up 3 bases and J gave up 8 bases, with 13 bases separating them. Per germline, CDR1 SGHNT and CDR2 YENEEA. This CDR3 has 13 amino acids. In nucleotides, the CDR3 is TGTGCCAGCAGCTTGGGGCCGAGGGGCGAAGCTTTCTTT. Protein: CASSLGPRGEAFF.

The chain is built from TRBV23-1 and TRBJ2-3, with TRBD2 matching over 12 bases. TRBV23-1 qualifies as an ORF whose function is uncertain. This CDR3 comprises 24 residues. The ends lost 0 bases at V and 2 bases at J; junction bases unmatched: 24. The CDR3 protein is CASSQSKTLEGLAGGPIPTDTQYF. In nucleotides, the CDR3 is TGCGCCAGCAGTCAATCTAAAACTCTGGAGGGGCTAGCGGGGGGGCCGATACCCACAGATACGCAGTATTTT.

This CDR3 is CASSTTGVADEKLFF. CDR3 DNA sequence: TGTGCCAGCAGCACTACAGGGGTCGCCGATGAAAAACTGTTTTTT. The V call is TRBV7-9, the J call TRBJ1-4, with 7 nucleotides matching TRBD1. Germline assignment: CDR1 SEHNR and CDR2 FQNEAQ (reference sequence). The CDR3 extends over 15 amino acids. J gave up 6 bases and V 5 bases, and 9 bases lay outside the gene matches.